This T cell receptor (beta chain) was profiled in a study of memory CD4+ T cells and cytomegalovirus serostatus. The sort gate was single viable CD3+CD4+CD8-CD45RO+ cells for memory CD4+ T cells. Trimming took 6 bases from V and 6 from J, leaving 10 bases between them. CDR1 and CDR2 (germline): ENHRY, SYGVKD. This CDR3 has 12 amino acids. How the authors handled the data: Out-of-frame sequences were removed, leaving a few million distinct TCRbeta sequences. TCRdb keeps only in-frame clones here, not all; method: immunoSEQ multiplex PCR. D and trimming were read from the DNA, whereas the V and J calls and clone size are those reported in that table. The sample includes under 80,000 clones, under 80% of them seen just once.

This clonotype was obtained from an adult in good health and CMV-seropositive. The genes are TRBV10-3 and TRBJ2-3; D may be TRBD1 (6 bases). The sequenced sample was memory CD4+ T cells from blood. CDR3 sequence reads: CAIRGRGDTQYF. CDR3 in DNA: TGTGCCATCAGGGGAAGGGGGGATACGCAGTATTTT.